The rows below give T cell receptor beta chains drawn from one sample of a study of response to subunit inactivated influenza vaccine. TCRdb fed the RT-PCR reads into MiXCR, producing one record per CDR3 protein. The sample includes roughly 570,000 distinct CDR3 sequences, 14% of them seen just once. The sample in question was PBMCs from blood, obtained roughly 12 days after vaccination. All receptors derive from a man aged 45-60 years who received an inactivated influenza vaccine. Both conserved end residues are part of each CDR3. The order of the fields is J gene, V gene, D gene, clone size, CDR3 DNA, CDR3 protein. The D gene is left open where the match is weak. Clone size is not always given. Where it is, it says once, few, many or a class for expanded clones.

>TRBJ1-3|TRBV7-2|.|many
TGTGCCAGCAGCTCGACCGGGTCCCACTCTGGAAACACCATATATTTT
CASSSTGSHSGNTIYF
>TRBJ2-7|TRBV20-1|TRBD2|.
TGCAGTGCTAACATAGCGGGAGACCCCGAGCAGTACTTC
CSANIAGDPEQYF
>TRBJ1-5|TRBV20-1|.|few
TGCAGTGCTAGATCTGGGGGTTGGGGAACTAATCAGCCCCAGCATTTT
CSARSGGWGTNQPQHF
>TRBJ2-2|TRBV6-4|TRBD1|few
TGTGCCAGCAGTGACTCGACTTACCCTCTTCCTCGGACAGGGTTTGGCACCGGGGAGCTGTTTTTT
CASSDSTYPLPRTGFGTGELFF
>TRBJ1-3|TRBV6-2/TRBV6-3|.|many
TGTGCCAGCAGCCTACAACTCCCGAGGTCTGGAAACACCATATATTTT
CASSLQLPRSGNTIYF
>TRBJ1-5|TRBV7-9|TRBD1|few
TGTGCCAGCAGCCCTCCAGGGACAGTTAATCAGCCCCAGCATTTT
CASSPPGTVNQPQHF
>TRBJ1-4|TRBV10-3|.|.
TGTGCCGCCGGAACAGGGAAAAATGAAAAACTGTTTTTT
CAAGTGKNEKLFF
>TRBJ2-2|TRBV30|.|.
TGTGCCTGGGGACAGAACACCGGGGAGCTGTTTTTT
CAWGQNTGELFF
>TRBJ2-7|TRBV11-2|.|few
TGTGCCAGCAGCTTAGTGGTTCGCCTCCACACCTCCTACGAGCAGTACTTC
CASSLVVRLHTSYEQYF
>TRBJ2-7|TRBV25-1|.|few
TGTGCCAGCAGTGAATGGGGGAGCTCCTACGAGCAGTACTTC
CASSEWGSSYEQYF
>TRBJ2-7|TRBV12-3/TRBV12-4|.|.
TGTGCCAGCAGTTTTGGGGGTGGAGCCAACGAGCAGTACTTC
CASSFGGGANEQYF
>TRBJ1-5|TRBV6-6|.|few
TGTGCCAGCAGTTACTCGAGTCAGCCCCAGCATTTT
CASSYSSQPQHF
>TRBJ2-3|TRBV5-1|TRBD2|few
TGCGCCAGCAGCTTGACAGCGGGAGGGCCAAAAACAGATACGCAGTATTTT
CASSLTAGGPKTDTQYF
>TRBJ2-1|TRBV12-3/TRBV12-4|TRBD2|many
TGTGCCAGCTCCCGGGGGGGCTCCTACAATGAGCAGTTCTTC
CASSRGGSYNEQFF
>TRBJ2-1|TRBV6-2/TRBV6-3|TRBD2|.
TGTGCCAGCAGTTACTCGGAGGAACTAGCGGGCTACAATGAGCAGTTCTTC
CASSYSEELAGYNEQFF
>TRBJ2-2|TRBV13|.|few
TGTGCCAGCAGCTTACAGGCCGAACTCACCGGGGAGCTGTTTTTT
CASSLQAELTGELFF
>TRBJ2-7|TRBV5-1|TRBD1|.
TGCGCCAGCAGCCAAAGACAGGGTTACCACGAGCAGTACTTC
CASSQRQGYHEQYF
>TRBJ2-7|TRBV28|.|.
TGTGCCAGCAGTTTCAAGGTGGGGGAGCAGTACTTC
CASSFKVGEQYF
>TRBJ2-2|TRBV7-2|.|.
TGTGCCAGCAGCTTAGTAAGGGGGGGGCTGGACACCGGGGAGCTGTTTTTT
CASSLVRGGLDTGELFF
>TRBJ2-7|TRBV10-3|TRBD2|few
TGTGCCATCAGTGAGCTAGCGGTCTCCTACGAGCAGTACTTC
CAISELAVSYEQYF
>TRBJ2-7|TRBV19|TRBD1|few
TGTGCCAGTAAGAGGGGACAGGGGAGCTCCTACGAGCAGTACTTC
CASKRGQGSSYEQYF
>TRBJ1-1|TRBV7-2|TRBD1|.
TGTGCCAGCGTGGGACAGGCGAACACTGAAGCTTTCTTT
CASVGQANTEAFF
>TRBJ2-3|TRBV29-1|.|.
TGCAGCGCCGGGGGCGGGAGTAGGACAGATACGCAGTATTTT
CSAGGGSRTDTQYF
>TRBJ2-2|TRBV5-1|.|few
TGCGCCAGCAGCCCCCTTTCCCCAGGGTCCGGGGAGCTGTTTTTT
CASSPLSPGSGELFF
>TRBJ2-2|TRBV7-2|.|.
TGTGCCAGCAGCCCGCTCCCGGGGTACACCGGGGAGCTGTTTTTT
CASSPLPGYTGELFF
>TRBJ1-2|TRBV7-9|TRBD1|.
TGTGCCAGCAGCTTCGCGACAGGGGGCGGCTATGGCTACACCTTC
CASSFATGGGYGYTF
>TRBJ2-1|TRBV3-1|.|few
TGTGCCAGCAGCCAAGCGGCGGGTACATTCGTCAATGAGCAGTTCTTC
CASSQAAGTFVNEQFF
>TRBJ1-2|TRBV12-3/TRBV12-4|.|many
TGTGCCAGCAGTTCCCTATTAGCTGGCTATGGCTACACCTTC
CASSSLLAGYGYTF
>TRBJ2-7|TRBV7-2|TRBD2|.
TGTGCCAGCAGCCCCGGGGGAGCGGGGATAGAGTACGAGCAGTACTTC
CASSPGGAGIEYEQYF
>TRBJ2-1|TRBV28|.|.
TGTGCCAGCAGTTCGGGCGGGGCCGACAGCCCTGAGCAGTTCTTC
CASSSGGADSPEQFF
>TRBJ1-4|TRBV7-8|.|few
TGTGCCAGCAGCTTAGAGAGGTTTGGGGCCCTGGGGGAAAAACTGTTTTTT
CASSLERFGALGEKLFF
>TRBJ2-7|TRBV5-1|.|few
TGCGCCAGCAGTGTTGCGGCAGGGGATACCTACGAGCAGTACTTC
CASSVAAGDTYEQYF
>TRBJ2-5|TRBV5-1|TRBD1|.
TGCGCCAGCAGCTTGACCGGGACAGGGGTCTCGGAGACCCAGTACTTC
CASSLTGTGVSETQYF
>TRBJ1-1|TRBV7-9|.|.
TGTGCCAGCAGCTTAGACCGGACAGATGAAGCTTTCTTT
CASSLDRTDEAFF